The sequence of this T cell receptor beta chain was determined in a study of cytomegalovirus exposure and HLA in healthy donors. Both 60 Vbeta primers and 13 Jbeta primers went into the PCR. Sequencing was performed with immunoSEQ multiplex PCR; in TCRdb, only in-frame clones are kept and a portion is missing. Here the sample spans about 130,000 clones, 70% to 75% being singletons. Findings of the study overall: Upon later analysis, HLA-associated TCR beta chains proved more clonally expanded than other, equally common chains. Segments of the TCR beta V type were, in most cases, productive about 87% or about 30% of the time in an earlier analysis. Prediction of most subjects' HLA-A and HLA-B alleles by TCR beta sequences was reportedly accurate.

Concerning this clone itself: The antigen remains undetermined.

The trim removed 6 bases at V and 10 bases at J, leaving 16 bases unmatched. This CDR3 is 16 amino acids long. Germline CDR1 is SNHLY and CDR2 is FYNNEI. This clonotype originated in a woman aged 40 to 50 in good health and CMV-seropositive. Sample: PBMCs. The chain has TRBV2 and TRBJ1-4; TRBD1 matches at 8 bases. CDR3 coding DNA: TGTGCCAGCAGCGGTGGGCGACAGGGGTCTTTGGGAAAACTGTTTTTT. Its translation is CASSGGRQGSLGKLFF.